The 10 T cell receptor beta chains in this list originate from one sample, sequenced in a study of shared clonotypes between healthy human individuals. This table comes from immunoSEQ multiplex PCR, and its TCRdb copy is limited to in-frame clones, with some not included. The data contain around 2,000,000 clones, approximately 95% of them seen just once; the ten biggest clones take up about 0.13%. The sample was naive CD4+ T cells sorted from blood. As to subset: CD45RA+ positively selected. The receptors originated from a man aged 18 to 35 in good health.

This clone was detected once. The rearrangement uses TRBV5-1 and TRBJ2-7, with 11 bases matching TRBD2. The ends lost 4 bases at V and 3 bases at J; junction bases unmatched: 3. The CDR3 extends over 14 amino acids. Germline V gene data show CDR1 as SGHRS and CDR2 as YFSETQ. This CDR3 is CASSRTSGHYEQYF. The CDR3 DNA is TGCGCCAGCAGCCGGACTAGCGGGCACTACGAGCAGTACTTC.

CDR3 region: CASSASGIQETQYF. In DNA, the CDR3 is TGTGCCTCGTCGGCTAGCGGAATACAAGAGACCCAGTACTTC. The chain recombines TRBV5-6 with TRBJ2-5; 7 bases align to TRBD2. Germline loops: CDR1 SGHDT, CDR2 YYEEEE. This CDR3 comprises 14 residues. V shed 10 bases, J shed 2 bases, and the junction held 11 bases outside the gene matches.

The gene calls are TRBV4-1 and TRBJ1-5; TRBD1 agrees at 9 bases. The CDR3 spans 20 residues. CDR1 and CDR2 (germline): MGHRA, YSYEKL. V gave up 1 base and J gave up 1 base; unmatched junction bases: 14. The CDR3 is CASSQGGGDRAFMSNQPQHF. CDR3 nucleotide sequence: TGCGCCAGCAGCCAAGGTGGTGGGGACAGGGCTTTTATGAGCAATCAGCCCCAGCATTTT.

The chain joins TRBV5-1 to TRBJ2-7; maybe TRBD1 (6 bases). Looked up from germline, CDR1 is SGHRS and CDR2 is YFSETQ. Trimming left V 7 bases short and J 0 bases short, with 17 bases between. The CDR3 sequence is 15 residues long. CDR3 loop: CASAAFGQSSYEQYF. The CDR3 nucleotides are TGCGCCAGCGCAGCTTTTGGACAGAGCTCCTACGAGCAGTACTTC.

The chain links TRBV2 to TRBJ2-1; tentative D call: TRBD2 (6 bases). CDR1 and CDR2 from the germline V gene are SNHLY and FYNNEI. This CDR3 contains 12 residues. Trimming shortened V by 8 bases and J by 8 bases, and 13 bases separated the two germline ends. The CDR3 loop reads CASRDSVDEQFF. The CDR3 nucleotides are TGTGCCAGCCGGGACTCCGTCGATGAGCAGTTCTTC.

The chain uses TRBV28 and TRBJ1-5; no clear D gene. The CDR3 runs 15 residues. Per germline, CDR1 MDHEN and CDR2 SYDVKM. V lost 5 bases, J lost 2 bases, and 13 bases lay in between. CDR3 nucleotide sequence: TGTGCCAGCAGTCCGACCCTCGGGGGCAATCAGCCCCAGCATTTT. Translated: CASSPTLGGNQPQHF. The full variable domain, rest sourced from reference TRBV28 and TRBJ1-5, is DVKVTQSSRYLVKRTGEKVFLECVQDMDHENMFWYRQDPGLGLRLIYFSYDVKMKEKGDIPEGYSVSREKKERFSLILESASTNQTSMYLCASSPTLGGNQPQHFGDGTRLSIL.

Comments on this clone: Other DNA sequences from this sample encode an identical CDR3 as well. The chain uses TRBV18 and TRBJ2-7; D is tentatively TRBD1 or TRBD2 (5 bases each). Germline CDR1 reads KGHSH; CDR2 reads LQKENI. V gave up 2 bases and J gave up 6 bases, with 5 bases separating them. CDR3 length equals 11 residues. CDR3 sequence: CASSPGTEQYF. CDR3 sequence (DNA): TGTGCCAGCTCACCAGGGACCGAGCAGTACTTC.

This sequence joins TRBV7-9 and TRBJ2-2; 9 bases fit TRBD1. The CDR3 extends over 16 amino acids. V shed 7 bases, J shed 4 bases, and the junction held 10 bases outside the gene matches. Germline V lookup: CDR1 SEHNR, CDR2 FQNEAQ (reference sequence). In DNA form, the CDR3 reads TGTGCCAGCACCCTATCCGGGACAGGGCCCACCGGGGAGCTGTTTTTT. As protein: CASTLSGTGPTGELFF.

Turning to this clone: Other DNA sequences within the sample encode an identical CDR3. The chain couples TRBV9 to TRBJ2-5; D assignment may be TRBD1 or TRBD2 (6 bases each). This CDR3 comprises 14 residues. Trimming left V 0 bases short and J 5 bases short, with 11 bases between. Looked up from germline, CDR1 is SGDLS and CDR2 is YYNGEE. The CDR3 sequence is CASSVESGAETQYF. In nucleotides, the CDR3 is TGTGCCAGCAGCGTAGAATCGGGGGCCGAGACCCAGTACTTC.

The chain carries TRBV9 and TRBJ2-7; the D is unclear. CDR3 length: 15 amino acids. The V gene lost 2 bases and the J gene lost 4 bases, with 16 bases spanning the gap. Germline loops: CDR1 SGDLS, CDR2 YYNGEE. CDR3 nucleotides: TGTGCCAGCAGCGTTTCCGTGGACGAAACTTACGAGCAGTACTTC. Its protein product is CASSVSVDETYEQYF.